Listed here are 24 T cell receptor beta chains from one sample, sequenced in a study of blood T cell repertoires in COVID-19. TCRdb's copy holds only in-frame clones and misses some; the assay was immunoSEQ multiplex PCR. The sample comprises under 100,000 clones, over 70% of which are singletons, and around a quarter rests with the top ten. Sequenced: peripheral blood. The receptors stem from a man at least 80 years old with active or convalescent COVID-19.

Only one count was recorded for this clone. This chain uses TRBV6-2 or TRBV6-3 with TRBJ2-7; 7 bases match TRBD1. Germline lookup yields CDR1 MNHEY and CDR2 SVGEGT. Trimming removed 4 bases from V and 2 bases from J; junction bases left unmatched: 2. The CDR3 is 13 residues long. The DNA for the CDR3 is TGTGCCAGCAGTTGGACAGGAGCCTACGAGCAGTACTTC. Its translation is CASSWTGAYEQYF.

CDR3 sequence (DNA): TGTGCCAGTAGTATCACACCCCGGGGCACTGAAGCTTTCTTT. Translated, it gives CASSITPRGTEAFF. The chain carries TRBV19 and TRBJ1-1; D not resolved. Germline CDR1 is LNHDA and CDR2 is SQIVND (reference sequence). V was shortened by 3 bases and J by 4 bases, with 12 bases between the two germline ends. The CDR3 sequence is 14 residues long.

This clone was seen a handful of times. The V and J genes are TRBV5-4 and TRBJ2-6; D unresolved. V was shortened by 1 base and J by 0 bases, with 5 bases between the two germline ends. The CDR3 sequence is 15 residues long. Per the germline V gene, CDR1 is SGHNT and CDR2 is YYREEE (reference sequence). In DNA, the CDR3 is TGTGCCAGCAGCTTGCGGAGCTCTGGGGCCAACGTCCTGACTTTC. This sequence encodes CASSLRSSGANVLTF.

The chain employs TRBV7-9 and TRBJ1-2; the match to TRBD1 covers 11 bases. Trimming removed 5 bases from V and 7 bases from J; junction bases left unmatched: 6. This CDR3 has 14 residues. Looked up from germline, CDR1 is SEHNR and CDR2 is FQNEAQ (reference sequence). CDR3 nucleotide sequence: TGTGCCAGCAGCCGAGGACAGGGGGCTATTGGCTACACCTTC. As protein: CASSRGQGAIGYTF.

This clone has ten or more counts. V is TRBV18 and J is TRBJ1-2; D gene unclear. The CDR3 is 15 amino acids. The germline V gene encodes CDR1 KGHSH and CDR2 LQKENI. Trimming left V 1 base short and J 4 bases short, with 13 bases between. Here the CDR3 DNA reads TGTGCCAGCTCACCACGGGCCGACGGAATCTATGGCTACACCTTC. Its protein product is CASSPRADGIYGYTF.

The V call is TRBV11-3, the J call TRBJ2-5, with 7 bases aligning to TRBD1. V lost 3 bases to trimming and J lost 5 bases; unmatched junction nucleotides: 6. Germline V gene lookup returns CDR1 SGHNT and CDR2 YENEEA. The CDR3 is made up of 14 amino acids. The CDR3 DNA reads TGTGCCAGCAGCTTGGGACAGCGAGTGGAGACCCAGTACTTC. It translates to CASSLGQRVETQYF. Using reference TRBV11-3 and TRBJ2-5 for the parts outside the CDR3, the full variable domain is EAGVVQSPRYKIIEKKQPVAFWCNPISGHNTLYWYLQNLGQGPELLIRYENEEAVDDSQLPKDRFSAERLKGVDSTLKIQPAELGDSAVYLCASSLGQRVETQYFGPGTRLLVL.

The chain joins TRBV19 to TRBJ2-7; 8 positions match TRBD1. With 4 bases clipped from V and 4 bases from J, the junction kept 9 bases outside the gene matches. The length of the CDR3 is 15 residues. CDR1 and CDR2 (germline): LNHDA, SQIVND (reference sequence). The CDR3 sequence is CASSRRQGNRYEQYF. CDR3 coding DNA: TGTGCCAGTAGTAGGAGACAGGGGAATCGATACGAGCAGTACTTC.

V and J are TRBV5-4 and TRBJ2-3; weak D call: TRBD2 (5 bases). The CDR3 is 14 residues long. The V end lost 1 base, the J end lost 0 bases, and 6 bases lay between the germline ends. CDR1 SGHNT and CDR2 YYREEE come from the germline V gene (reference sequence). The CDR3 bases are TGTGCCAGCAGCTTGAGGACTAGCACAGATACGCAGTATTTT. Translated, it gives CASSLRTSTDTQYF.

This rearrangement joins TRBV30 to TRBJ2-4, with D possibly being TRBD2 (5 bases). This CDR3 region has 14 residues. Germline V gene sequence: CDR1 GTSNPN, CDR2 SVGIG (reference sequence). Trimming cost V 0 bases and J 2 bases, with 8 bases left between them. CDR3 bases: TGTGCCTGGAGTGTATCGGGGTCCAAAAACATTCAGTACTTC. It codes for CAWSVSGSKNIQYF.

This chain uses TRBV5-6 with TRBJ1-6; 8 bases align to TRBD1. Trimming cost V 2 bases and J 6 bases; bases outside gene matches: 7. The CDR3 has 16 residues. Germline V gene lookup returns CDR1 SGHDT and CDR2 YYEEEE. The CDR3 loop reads CASSLRQGPLNSPLHF. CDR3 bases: TGTGCCAGCAGCTTAAGACAGGGGCCCCTTAATTCACCCCTCCACTTT.

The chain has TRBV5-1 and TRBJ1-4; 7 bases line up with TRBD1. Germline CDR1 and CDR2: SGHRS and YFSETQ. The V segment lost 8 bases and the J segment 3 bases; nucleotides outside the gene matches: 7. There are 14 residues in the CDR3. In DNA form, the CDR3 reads TGCGCCAGTAACAGGGGAGCGGCTAATGAAAAACTGTTTTTT. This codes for CASNRGAANEKLFF.

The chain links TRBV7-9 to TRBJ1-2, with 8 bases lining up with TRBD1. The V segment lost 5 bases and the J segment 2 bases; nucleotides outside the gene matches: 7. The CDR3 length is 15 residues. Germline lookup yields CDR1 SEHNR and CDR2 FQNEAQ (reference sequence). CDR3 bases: TGTGCCAGCAGCCGTTGGACAGGGAGGAACTATGGCTACACCTTC. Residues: CASSRWTGRNYGYTF.

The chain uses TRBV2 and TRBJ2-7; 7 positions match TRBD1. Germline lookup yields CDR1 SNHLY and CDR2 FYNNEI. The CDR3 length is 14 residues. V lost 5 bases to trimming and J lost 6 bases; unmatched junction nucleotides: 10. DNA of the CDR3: TGTGCCAGCAGTAAGGACAGGTCACTGGGCGAGCAGTACTTC. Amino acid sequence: CASSKDRSLGEQYF.

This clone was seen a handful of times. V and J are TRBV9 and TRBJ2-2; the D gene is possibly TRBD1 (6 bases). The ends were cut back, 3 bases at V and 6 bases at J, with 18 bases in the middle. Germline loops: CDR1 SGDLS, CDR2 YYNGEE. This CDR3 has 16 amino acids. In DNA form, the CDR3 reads TGTGCCAGCAGCGAGAGGGCAGGGGCAGGTGCCGGGGAGCTGTTTTTT. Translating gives CASSERAGAGAGELFF. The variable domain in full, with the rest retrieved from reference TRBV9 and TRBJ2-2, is DSGVTQTPKHLITATGQRVTLRCSPRSGDLSVYWYQQSLDQGLQFLIQYYNGEERAKGNILERFSAQQFPDLHSELNLSSLELGDSALYFCASSERAGAGAGELFFGEGSRLTVL.

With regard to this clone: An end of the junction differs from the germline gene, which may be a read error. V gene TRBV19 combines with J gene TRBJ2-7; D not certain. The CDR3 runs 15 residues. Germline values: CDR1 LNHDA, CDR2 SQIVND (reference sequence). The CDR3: CASSIGGTYSYEQYF. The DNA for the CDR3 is TGTGCCAGTAGTATTGGCGGAACCTACTCCTACGAACAGTACTTC.

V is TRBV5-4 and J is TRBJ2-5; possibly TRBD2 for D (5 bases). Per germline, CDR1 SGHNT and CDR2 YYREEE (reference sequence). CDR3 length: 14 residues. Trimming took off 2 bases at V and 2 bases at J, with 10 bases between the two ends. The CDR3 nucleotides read TGTGCCAGCAGCTTTACCGAGGGACAAGAGACCCAGTACTTC. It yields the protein CASSFTEGQETQYF.

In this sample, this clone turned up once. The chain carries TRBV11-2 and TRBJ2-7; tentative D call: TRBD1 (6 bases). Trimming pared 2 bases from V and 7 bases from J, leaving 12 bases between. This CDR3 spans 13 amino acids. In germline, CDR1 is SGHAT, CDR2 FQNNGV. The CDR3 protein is CASSLLGALEQYF. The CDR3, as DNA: TGTGCCAGCAGCTTACTGGGGGCCCTGGAGCAGTACTTC.

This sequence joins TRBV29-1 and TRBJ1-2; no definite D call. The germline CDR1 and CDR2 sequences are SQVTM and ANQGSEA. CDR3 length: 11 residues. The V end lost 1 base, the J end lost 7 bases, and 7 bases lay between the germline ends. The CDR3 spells CSVEGQSGYTF. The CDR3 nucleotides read TGCAGCGTTGAAGGTCAGTCTGGCTACACCTTC.

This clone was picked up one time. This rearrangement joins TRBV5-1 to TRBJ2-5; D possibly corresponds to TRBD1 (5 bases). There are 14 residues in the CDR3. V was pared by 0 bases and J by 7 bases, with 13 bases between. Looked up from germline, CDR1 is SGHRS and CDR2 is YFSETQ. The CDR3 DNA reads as TGCGCCAGCAGCTTGGGGGCGGACAAAGGGACCCAGTACTTC. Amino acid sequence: CASSLGADKGTQYF.

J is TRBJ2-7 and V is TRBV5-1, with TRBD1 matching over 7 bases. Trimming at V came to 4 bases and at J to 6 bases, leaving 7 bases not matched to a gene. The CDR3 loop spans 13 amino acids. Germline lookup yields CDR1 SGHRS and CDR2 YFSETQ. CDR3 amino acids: CASSPEYRGEQYF. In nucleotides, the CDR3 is TGCGCCAGCAGCCCGGAATACAGGGGCGAGCAGTACTTC.

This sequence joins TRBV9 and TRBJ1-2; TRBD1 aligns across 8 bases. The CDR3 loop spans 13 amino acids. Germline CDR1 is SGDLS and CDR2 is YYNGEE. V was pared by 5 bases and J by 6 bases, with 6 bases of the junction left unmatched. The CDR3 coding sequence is TGTGCCAGCAGTTGGACAGGGAATCATGGCTACACCTTC. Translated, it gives CASSWTGNHGYTF.

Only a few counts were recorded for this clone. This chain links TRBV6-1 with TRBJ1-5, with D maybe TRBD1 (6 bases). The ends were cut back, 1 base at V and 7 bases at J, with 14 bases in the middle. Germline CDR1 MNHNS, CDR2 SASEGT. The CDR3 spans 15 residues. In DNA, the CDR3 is TGTGCCAGCAGTGAAGGGCCAGGGGCACCACAGCCCCAGCATTTT. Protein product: CASSEGPGAPQPQHF.

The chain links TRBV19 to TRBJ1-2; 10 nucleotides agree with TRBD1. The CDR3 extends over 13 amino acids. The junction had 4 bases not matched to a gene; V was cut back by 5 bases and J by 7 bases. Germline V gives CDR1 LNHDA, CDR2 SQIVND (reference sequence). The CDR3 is CASSAGTGAGYTF. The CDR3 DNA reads TGTGCCAGTAGTGCCGGGACAGGGGCTGGCTACACCTTC.

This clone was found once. Here the CDR3 reads CASSEARGVLGYTF. The CDR3 bases are TGTGCCAGCAGTGAAGCGCGGGGGGTGTTGGGCTACACCTTC. The chain couples TRBV6-1 to TRBJ1-2, with TRBD1 as a possible D gene (5 bases). The CDR3 loop spans 14 amino acids. V lost 0 bases to trimming and J lost 8 bases, with 13 bases between them. Germline CDR1 MNHNS, CDR2 SASEGT.